One and the same sample provided the 7 T cell receptor beta chains below, sequenced in a study of T cell responses to AZD1222 COVID-19 vaccine. The assay was immunoSEQ multiplex PCR, and TCRdb's table has in-frame clones only and misses some. The sample lists approximately 100,000 clones, about nine tenths occurring once. The source material was peripheral blood, sampled on day 0 of MenACWY control vaccination. The receptors originated from an adult in good health.

The V and J genes are TRBV6-5 and TRBJ1-1, with TRBD1 matching over 9 bases. The CDR3 consists of 15 residues. V gave up 2 bases and J gave up 7 bases; unmatched junction bases: 8. The germline CDR1 and CDR2 sequences are MNHEY and SVGAGI. The CDR3 sequence is CASSYTQGAGDEAFF. DNA of the CDR3: TGTGCCAGCAGTTACACACAGGGGGCCGGGGATGAAGCTTTCTTT.

The chain joins TRBV3-1 (or the pseudogene TRBV3-2) to TRBJ1-5, with TRBD1 matching 7 bases. In germline, CDR1 is LGHDT, CDR2 YNNKEL (reference sequence). V dropped 3 bases and J dropped 6; count of bases not matched to a gene: 5. CDR3 length: 14 amino acids. CDR3 nucleotide sequence: TGTGCCAGCAGCCAGACAGGGTTTGGTCAGCCCCAGCATTTT. This translates into CASSQTGFGQPQHF.

The genes are TRBV7-3 and TRBJ1-1; perhaps TRBD1 as D (5 bases). The length of the CDR3 is 14 residues. CDR1 is SGHTA, CDR2 FQGTGA, per germline. The V end was cut by 4 bases, the J end by 3 bases, with 12 bases between. CDR3 region: CASSSGTSDTEAFF. CDR3 DNA: TGTGCCAGCAGCTCCGGGACCTCGGACACTGAAGCTTTCTTT.

The CDR3 nucleotides read TGTGCTAGTGGTTTGCCTTTAGGGGGCTACACCGGGGAGCTGTTTTTT. Its translation is CASGLPLGGYTGELFF. The rearrangement joins TRBV12-5 to TRBJ2-2; 7 positions agree with TRBD1. Losses at the gene ends were 2 bases for V and 3 bases for J; bases not matched to a gene: 6. The CDR3 is 16 amino acids. The germline CDR1 and CDR2 sequences are LGHNT and FRNRAP. The variable domain in full, with the rest retrieved from reference TRBV12-5 and TRBJ2-2, is DARVTQTPRHKVTEMGQEVTMRCQPILGHNTVFWYRQTMMQGLELLAYFRNRAPLDDSGMPKDRFSAEMPDATLATLKIQPSEPRDSAVYFCASGLPLGGYTGELFFGEGSRLTVL.

This sequence joins TRBV5-4 and TRBJ2-7; no reliable D call. Germline CDR1 SGHNT, CDR2 YYREEE (reference sequence). This CDR3 has 16 amino acids. The ends were cut back, 0 bases at V and 2 bases at J, with 15 bases in the middle. The CDR3 nucleotides read TGTGCCAGCAGCTTGGCCAAAGGCCAAATACCCTACGAGCAGTACTTC. This gives the protein CASSLAKGQIPYEQYF.

On this clone itself: The conserved phenylalanine or tryptophan normally closing the CDR3 is absent here, so this likely arose from a read error. Because the CDR3's place on the DNA is in doubt, the DNA is left out and the CDR3 is given as listed by TCRdb. The chain has TRBV5-6 and TRBJ1-4; the D call of TRBD1 is as the table states it, not checked on the DNA. Germline CDR1 reads SGHDT; CDR2 reads YYEEEE. The CDR3 is 11 residues long, counting both termini. The chain's CDR3 is CASSLEGTGRL.

The V call is TRBV10-2, the J call TRBJ2-7; D uncertain. CDR3 length: 11 amino acids. The germline CDR1 and CDR2 sequences are WSHSY and SAAADI. The V and J ends lost 6 bases and 6 bases respectively, with 9 bases between them. The CDR3 region has the DNA TGCGCCAGCAGAGACGCGTCCGAGCAGTACTTC. It specifies CASRDASEQYF.